The source of this T cell receptor (beta chain) is a study of early T cells in non-severe SARS-CoV-2 infection. Study overall: The authors sequenced bulk RNA from unsorted whole blood, leaving chains unpaired. Study results and caveats: There was a bias toward anti-spike CD8 responses in VDJdb matching, which missed private and CD4 specificities.

Looked up from germline, CDR1 is DFQATT and CDR2 is SNEGSKA (reference sequence). This CDR3 has 13 amino acids. V lost 0 bases and J 1 base, leaving 6 bases between the germline ends. Tagging with unique molecular identifiers was applied to individual cDNA molecules. TCRdb called the 5' RACE reads again in MiXCR, with one record for every CDR3 protein. The sample has about 98,000 distinct CDR3 sequences, 13% to 15% seen once. In the case of this clonotype: Its antigen is not known.

The receptor's source is an adult who was a healthcare worker with PCR-confirmed SARS-CoV-2 infection or an uninfected control (not recorded which). The V call is TRBV20-1, the J call TRBJ1-1, with D hard to call. Source material: whole blood. In DNA, the CDR3 is TGCAGTGCTAGAGATTTGGAGAACACTGAAGCTTTCTTT. Its translation is CSARDLENTEAFF.